This T cell receptor (beta chain) was documented in a study of beta chain features in type 1 diabetes. A note on this clone: The antigen remains unidentified.

The V segment lost 5 bases and the J segment 4 bases; nucleotides outside the gene matches: 6. In germline, CDR1 is WSHSY, CDR2 SAAADI. This CDR3 is 14 amino acids long. Since all of the isolated RNA was reverse transcribed, expressed TCRB transcripts were what got sequenced. Generated by immunoSEQ multiplex PCR, the TCRdb table keeps only in-frame clones and is missing some. Among 330,000 or so clones listed, roughly 12% were seen once. Study conclusions and caveats: In all four CD4+ subsets, TCRB CDR3 length was significantly, moderately reduced in type 1 diabetes.

This receptor was taken from a woman under 30 with type 1 diabetes. The sequenced sample consisted of naive CD4+ T cells from blood. The chain employs TRBV10-2 and TRBJ1-2, with 8 bases matching TRBD1. The CDR3 loop is CASSPGQVPYGYTF. The CDR3 bases are TGCGCCAGCAGTCCGGGACAGGTCCCCTATGGCTACACCTTC.